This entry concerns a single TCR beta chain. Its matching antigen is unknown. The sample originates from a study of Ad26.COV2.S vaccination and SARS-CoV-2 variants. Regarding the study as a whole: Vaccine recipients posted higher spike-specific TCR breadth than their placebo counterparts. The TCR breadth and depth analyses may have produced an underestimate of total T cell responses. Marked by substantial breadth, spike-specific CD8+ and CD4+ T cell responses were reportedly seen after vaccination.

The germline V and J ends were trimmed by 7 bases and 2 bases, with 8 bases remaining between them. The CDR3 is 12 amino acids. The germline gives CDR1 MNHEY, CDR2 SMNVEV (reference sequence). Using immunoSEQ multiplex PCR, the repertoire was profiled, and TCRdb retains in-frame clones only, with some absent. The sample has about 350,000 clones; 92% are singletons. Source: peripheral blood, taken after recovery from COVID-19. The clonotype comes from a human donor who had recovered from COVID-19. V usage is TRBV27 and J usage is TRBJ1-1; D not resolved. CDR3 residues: CASTGSNTEAFF. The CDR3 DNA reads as TGTGCCAGCACTGGGTCCAACACTGAAGCTTTCTTT.